A selection of T cell receptor beta chains follows, all from one sample in a study of CD8+CD57+ T cells in acquired aplastic anemia. TCRdb processed the reads anew with MiXCR; each CDR3 protein has one entry. This sample has approximately 300,000 distinct CDR3 sequences, with 50% to 65% found just once. Sequencing was carried out using sorted CD4+, CD8+, or CD8+CD57+ T cells (not recorded which) from PBMCs. These receptors came from a human donor with aplastic anemia. Both conserved end residues are part of each CDR3. Each record gives: V gene, J gene, clone size, CDR3 length, D gene, CDR3 DNA, CDR3 protein. A D gene is named only where the DNA matches it firmly. The size field is filled for only some rows; it gives once, few, many or a size class.

>TRBV19|TRBJ2-5|once|14|TRBD1
TGTGCCAGTGCGGGACAGGGTCGAGAGGAGACCCAGTACTTC
CASAGQGREETQYF
>TRBV5-5|TRBJ2-7|many|14|-
TGTGCCAGCAGCTTGGCCCCAGGCGAGTACGAGCAGTACTTC
CASSLAPGEYEQYF
>TRBV29-1|TRBJ1-5|once|10|-
TGCGGAGTTGGGGATCAGCCCCAGCATTTT
CGVGDQPQHF
>TRBV24-1|TRBJ2-7|few|14|-
TGTGCCACCAGTGATCCGGACAAAGCCTACGAGCAGTACTTC
CATSDPDKAYEQYF
>TRBV7-9|TRBJ2-5|-|13|-
TGTGCCAGCAGCTTAGAGGGGTACGAGACCCAGTACTTC
CASSLEGYETQYF
>TRBV7-2|TRBJ2-2|-|15|TRBD1
TGTGCCAGCAGCGCTACAGGGGTCGGCACCGGGGAGCTGTTTTTT
CASSATGVGTGELFF
>TRBV15|TRBJ1-5|few|15|TRBD1
TGTGCCACCAGCGGGCCGACAGGGACCTATCAGCCCCAGCATTTT
CATSGPTGTYQPQHF
>TRBV2|TRBJ1-2|-|13|-
TGTGCCAGCAGTTTAGGATTTGGCTTTGGCTACACCTTC
CASSLGFGFGYTF
>TRBV29-1|TRBJ2-1|-|15|TRBD2
TGCAGCGCCCGGGACTACCTCTCGGCTTACAATGAGCAGTTCTTC
CSARDYLSAYNEQFF
>TRBV20-1|TRBJ1-3|-|12|-
TGCAGTGCTAGAGGAGAAGGGGACACCATATATTTT
CSARGEGDTIYF
>TRBV19|TRBJ1-2|-|11|-
TGTGCCAGTATGAAGGGCTATGGCTACACCTTC
CASMKGYGYTF
>TRBV7-9|TRBJ2-2|-|14|-
TGTGCCAGCAGCTCAGGGGCGGGTGTCGGGGAGCTGTTTTTT
CASSSGAGVGELFF
>TRBV24-1|TRBJ2-7|-|13|-
TGTGCCACCAGTGATTTCCCTTCCTACGAGCAGTACTTC
CATSDFPSYEQYF
>TRBV5-4|TRBJ1-1|-|15|-
TGTGCCAGCAGCTTGAGAGAGGTGATGAACACTGAAGCTTTCTTT
CASSLREVMNTEAFF
>TRBV29-1|TRBJ1-2|few|12|-
TGCAGCGTACAGACTGGGAACTATGGCTACACCTTC
CSVQTGNYGYTF
>TRBV5-1|TRBJ2-2|many|15|-
TGCGCCAGCAGCTTGGCGGAGGGGAATACCGGGGAGCTGTTTTTT
CASSLAEGNTGELFF
>TRBV20-1|TRBJ2-1|many|15|TRBD2
TGCAGTGCCCTACTAGCGGAGAGCTCCTACAATGAGCAGTTCTTC
CSALLAESSYNEQFF
>TRBV19|TRBJ2-5|few|13|TRBD2
TGTGCCAGTCAAGGACTAGCGATAGAGACCCAGTACTTC
CASQGLAIETQYF
>TRBV25-1|TRBJ2-3|-|15|TRBD2
TGTGCCAGCACACGAGCGGGGACTAGCACAGATACGCAGTATTTT
CASTRAGTSTDTQYF
>TRBV7-8|TRBJ2-3|many|16|-
TGTGCCAGCAGCCCTTACCGGGAGAGGGGCACAGATACGCAGTATTTT
CASSPYRERGTDTQYF
>TRBV5-8|TRBJ1-6|many|16|-
TGTGCCAGCAGCGCGATGGAGGGAGGGCCCAATTCACCCCTCCACTTT
CASSAMEGGPNSPLHF
>TRBV7-7|TRBJ2-3|many|16|-
TGTGCCAGCAGCTTAGGTTCGCAGGGCTCAGCGGATACGCAGTATTTT
CASSLGSQGSADTQYF
>TRBV2|TRBJ2-2|many|14|TRBD2
TGTGCCAGCAGTGAACAGGCGGGGGCCGGGGAGCTGTTTTTT
CASSEQAGAGELFF
>TRBV15|TRBJ2-1|-|17|TRBD2
TGTGCCACCAGCAGGGGGACTAGCGGGAGCTCCTACAATGAGCAGTTCTTC
CATSRGTSGSSYNEQFF
>TRBV10-3|TRBJ2-1|many|12|-
TGTGCCATCAGGGAGGTGGGGGTTGAGCAGTTCTTC
CAIREVGVEQFF
>TRBV3-1|TRBJ2-2|-|15|-
TGTGCCAGCAGCTGGTGGCAGGGAAAGACCGGGGAGCTGTTTTTT
CASSWWQGKTGELFF
>TRBV12-5|TRBJ2-7|-|15|-
TGTGCTAGTGGTCACGGGAGCCCCCAACCTTACGGGCAGTACTTC
CASGHGSPQPYGQYF
>TRBV10-3|TRBJ2-5|once|16|TRBD2
TGTGCCATCAGTGGGACTAGCGGGAGAAGGGGAGAGACCCAGTACTTC
CAISGTSGRRGETQYF
>TRBV5-1|TRBJ2-5|many|13|-
TGCGCCAGCAGCTTTGGGAGAGGGGAGACCCAGTACTTC
CASSFGRGETQYF
>TRBV6-1|TRBJ2-7|many|13|TRBD1
TGTGCCAGCAGTGGACAGGGAAGGTCCGAGCAGTACTTC
CASSGQGRSEQYF
>TRBV6-4|TRBJ2-3|-|16|TRBD2
TGTGCCAGCAGCCGGGAATTAGCGGGAGGGCGCGATACGCAGTATTTT
CASSRELAGGRDTQYF
>TRBV19|TRBJ2-7|-|13|-
TGTGCCAGTAGTTACCGGGACGGCTACGAGCAGTACTTC
CASSYRDGYEQYF
>TRBV19|TRBJ2-6|-|17|-
TGTGCCAGTAGTCCTCCCCCGGTATTGGGAGGGGCCAACGTCCTGACTTTC
CASSPPPVLGGANVLTF
>TRBV19|TRBJ2-7|-|11|-
TGTGCCACCAAGGACAGATACGAGCAGTACTTC
CATKDRYEQYF
>TRBV5-1|TRBJ2-7|-|14|-
TGCGCCAGCAGCTCAAGGACAGATACCTACGAGCAGTACTTC
CASSSRTDTYEQYF
>TRBV7-9|TRBJ2-1|-|16|-
TGTGCCAGCAGCTTAGGTTCATTGACGGGCGACAATGAGCAGTTCTTC
CASSLGSLTGDNEQFF
>TRBV5-1|TRBJ1-2|-|12|-
TGCGCCAGCAGCCCAGGAGCGAATGGCTACACCTTC
CASSPGANGYTF
>TRBV10-3|TRBJ1-1|-|12|-
TGTGCCATCAATTCCTTCGGGGATGAAGCTTTCTTT
CAINSFGDEAFF
>TRBV19|TRBJ2-7|many|15|TRBD2
TGTGCCAGTAGTACAGCGGGACTGTCCTCCTACGAGCAGTACTTC
CASSTAGLSSYEQYF
>TRBV2|TRBJ2-2|many|16|-
TGTGCCAGCAGCTCCTCCGGGACACCGAACACCGGGGAGCTGTTTTTT
CASSSSGTPNTGELFF
>TRBV20-1|TRBJ1-3|few|14|-
TGCAGTGCTACCCGCCCGACGGGGGGAAACACCATATATTTT
CSATRPTGGNTIYF
>TRBV25-1|TRBJ1-5|-|16|TRBD1
TGTGCCAGCAGTGAACGAGGACAGGGGACAAATCAGCCCCAGCATTTT
CASSERGQGTNQPQHF
>TRBV15|TRBJ1-1|-|15|-
TGTGCCACCAGCAGAGGGGACCGAACGAACACTGAAGCTTTCTTT
CATSRGDRTNTEAFF
>TRBV7-2|TRBJ2-5|-|13|-
TGTGCCAGCAATTATGCGTACCAAGAGACCCAGTACTTC
CASNYAYQETQYF
>TRBV24-1|TRBJ2-3|-|17|TRBD1
TGTGCCACCAGTGATTTTAGGACAGGGGTCTCCACAGATACGCAGTATTTT
CATSDFRTGVSTDTQYF
>TRBV7-2|TRBJ2-5|-|18|TRBD2
TGTGCCAGCAGCTTAGGATTACGACTAGCGGGAGACAAAGAGACCCAGTACTTC
CASSLGLRLAGDKETQYF
>TRBV20-1|TRBJ2-7|many|13|TRBD1
TGCAGTGCTACGCAGGGGGATTCCTACGAGCAGTACTTC
CSATQGDSYEQYF
>TRBV6-1|TRBJ2-7|-|12|-
TGTGCCAGCAGTGTTCCCGCCTACGAGCAGTACTTC
CASSVPAYEQYF
>TRBV7-2|TRBJ1-6|-|15|TRBD1
TGTGCCAGCAGCAAGGACAGGGGTGGGGCATCACCCCTCCACTTT
CASSKDRGGASPLHF
>TRBV9|TRBJ2-2|few|17|-
TGTGCCAGCAGCAACATCGGACAGGGCGGGGGCACCGGGGAGCTGTTTTTT
CASSNIGQGGGTGELFF